This TCR beta chain was sequenced during a study of OX40 agonist ivuxolimab in advanced cancers. This table comes from immunoSEQ multiplex PCR, and its TCRdb copy is limited to in-frame clones, with some not included. This sample has some 80,000 clones, with over 85% found just once. The length of the CDR3 is 14 residues. Germline V gene data show CDR1 as KGHSH and CDR2 as LQKENI. V lost 3 bases, J lost 7 bases, and 2 bases stayed unmatched. The clonotype originates from an adult with an advanced solid tumor such as melanoma, head and neck, liver or kidney cancer. The source was CD4+ or CD8+ T cells sorted from blood, collected in a trial of the OX40 agonist ivuxolimab. The rearrangement joins TRBV18 to TRBJ1-4; 10 bases line up with TRBD1. The DNA of the CDR3 is TGTGCCAGCTCACCCAGGGACAGGGGTGAAAAACTGTTTTTT. Residues: CASSPRDRGEKLFF. Supplemented by reference TRBV18 and TRBJ1-4, the full variable domain reads NAGVMQNPRHLVRRRGQEARLRCSPMKGHSHVYWYRQLPEEGLKFMVYLQKENIIDESGMPKERFSAEFPKEGPSILRIQQVVRGDSAAYFCASSPRDRGEKLFFGSGTQLSVL.